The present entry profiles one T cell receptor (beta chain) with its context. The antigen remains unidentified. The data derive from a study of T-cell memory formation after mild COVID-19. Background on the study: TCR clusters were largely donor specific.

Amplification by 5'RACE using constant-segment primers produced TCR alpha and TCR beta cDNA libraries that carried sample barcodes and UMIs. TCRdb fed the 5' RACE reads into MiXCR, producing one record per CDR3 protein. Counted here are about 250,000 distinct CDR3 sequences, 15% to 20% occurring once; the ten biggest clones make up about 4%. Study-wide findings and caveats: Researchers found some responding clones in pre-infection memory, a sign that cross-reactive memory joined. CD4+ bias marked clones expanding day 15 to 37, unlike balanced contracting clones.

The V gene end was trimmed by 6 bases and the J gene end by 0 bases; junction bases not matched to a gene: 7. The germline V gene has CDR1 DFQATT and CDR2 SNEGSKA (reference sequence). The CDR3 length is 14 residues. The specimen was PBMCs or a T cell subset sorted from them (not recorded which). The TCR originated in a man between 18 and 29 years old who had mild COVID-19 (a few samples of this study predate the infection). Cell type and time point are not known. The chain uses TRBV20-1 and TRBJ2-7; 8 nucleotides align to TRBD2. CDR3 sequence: CSAYLAGLSYEQYF. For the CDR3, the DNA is TGCAGTGCCTACCTAGCGGGCCTCTCCTACGAGCAGTACTTC.